This TCR beta chain was observed in a study of T cells in Graves' hyperthyroidism and ophthalmopathy. Patients with uncontrolled infections, other autoimmune diseases, pregnancy or lactation were excluded. The source material, RNA transcripts, was used to amplify TCR beta CDR3 regions. First-round RT-PCR with HTBI primers amplified the TCR CDR3 region. TCRdb analysed the multiplex PCR reads with MiXCR anew, one entry per CDR3 protein. The data show 460,000 or so distinct CDR3 sequences, 13% to 15% seen once. Trimming removed 7 bases at V and 2 bases at J, with 6 bases between. CDR3 length equals 11 residues. CDR1 and CDR2 (germline): SGHRS, YFSETQ. Ten or more counts support this clonotype. Antigen: not known. Study-level points and caveats: It was a median around 6 months before onset that the model predicted ophthalmopathy. Blood also carried most thyroid clonotypes expanded above 0.001.

Sample: blood. The chain links TRBV5-1 to TRBJ2-5; the D is unclear. This receptor was identified in a young woman with Graves' hyperthyroidism. The chain's CDR3 is CASSGQETQYF. The CDR3 DNA is TGCGCCAGCTCGGGTCAAGAGACCCAGTACTTC.